The next 2 T cell receptor beta chains were all read from a single sample in a study of T cell changes during pregnancy in multiple sclerosis (dated by TCRdb to the late 2010s). Libraries were made using the immunoSEQ multiplex PCR assay. Entries here come from immuneACCESS through TCRdb and include only in-frame sequences with V and J called. Some clones fail to appear in such tables; in the studies checked, an unresolved V gene covers under half of the shortfall, and the cause of the remainder is unknown. A total of around 40,000 clones appear in this sample, roughly 89% of them only once. The ten largest make up about 1.2% of the sample. The material sequenced was CD4+ T cells from peripheral blood mononuclear cells, taken in the first trimester of pregnancy. The receptor source for this set is a female donor with multiple sclerosis, enrolled in a pregnancy study.

The V and J genes are TRBV15 and TRBJ1-2; 9 bases line up with TRBD1. V lost 9 bases to trimming and J lost 6 bases; unmatched junction nucleotides: 11. The CDR3 runs 14 residues. Germline V gives CDR1 LNHNV, CDR2 YYDKDF (reference sequence). In DNA, the CDR3 is TGTGCCACAATGAGGGACAGGGTCGGTGATGGCTACACCTTC. Amino acid sequence: CATMRDRVGDGYTF.

The chain employs TRBV5-5 and TRBJ1-5, with unresolved D. Trimming took off 1 base at V and 3 bases at J, with 14 bases between the two ends. The CDR3 totals 16 residues. Germline CDR1 reads SGHKS; CDR2 reads YYEKEE (reference sequence). CDR3 DNA sequence: TGTGCCAGCAGCTTGTTGGGAGGAGGACCCAATCAGCCCCAGCATTTT. Amino acid sequence: CASSLLGGGPNQPQHF. Filled out from reference TRBV5-5 and TRBJ1-5, the complete variable domain reads DAGVTQSPTHLIKTRGQQVTLRCSPISGHKSVSWYQQVLGQGPQFIFQYYEKEERGRGNFPDRFSARQFPNYSSELNVNALLLGDSALYLCASSLLGGGPNQPQHFGDGTRLSIL.